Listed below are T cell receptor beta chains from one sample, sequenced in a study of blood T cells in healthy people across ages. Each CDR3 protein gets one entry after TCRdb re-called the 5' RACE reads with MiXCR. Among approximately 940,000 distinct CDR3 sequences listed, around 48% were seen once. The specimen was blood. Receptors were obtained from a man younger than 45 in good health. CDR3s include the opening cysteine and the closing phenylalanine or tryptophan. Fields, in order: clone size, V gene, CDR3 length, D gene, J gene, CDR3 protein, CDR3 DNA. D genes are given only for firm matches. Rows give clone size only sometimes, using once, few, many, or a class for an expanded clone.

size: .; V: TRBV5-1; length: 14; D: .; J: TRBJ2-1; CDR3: CASSSSSSYNEQFF; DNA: TGTGCCAGCAGCTCCTCGAGCTCCTACAATGAGCAGTTCTTC
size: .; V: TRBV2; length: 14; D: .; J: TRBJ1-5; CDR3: CATGVGTGNQPQHF; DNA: TGTGCCACCGGTGTTGGCACAGGCAATCAGCCCCAGCATTTT
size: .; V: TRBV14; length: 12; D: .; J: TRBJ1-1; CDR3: CASSPSIGGAFF; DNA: TGTGCCAGCAGTCCGAGCATCGGGGGAGCTTTCTTT
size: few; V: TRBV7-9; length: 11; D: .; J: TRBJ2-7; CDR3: CASRWGDEQYF; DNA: TGTGCCAGCAGGTGGGGCGACGAGCAGTACTTC
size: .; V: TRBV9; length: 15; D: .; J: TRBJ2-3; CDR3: CASSVWDLITDTQYF; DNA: TGTGCCAGCAGCGTTTGGGACTTGATCACAGATACGCAGTATTTT
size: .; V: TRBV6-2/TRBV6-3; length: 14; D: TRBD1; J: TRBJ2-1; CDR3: CASSYLTGGHEQFF; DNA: TGTGCCAGCAGTTATTTAACAGGGGGCCATGAGCAGTTCTTC
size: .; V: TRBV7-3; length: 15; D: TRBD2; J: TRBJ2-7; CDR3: CASSSVAGPSYEQYF; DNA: TGTGCCAGCAGCTCTGTAGCGGGGCCTTCCTACGAGCAGTACTTC
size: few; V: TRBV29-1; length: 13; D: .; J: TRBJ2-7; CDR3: CSVTLGDTYEQYF; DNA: TGCAGCGTCACCCTCGGGGACACCTACGAGCAGTACTTC
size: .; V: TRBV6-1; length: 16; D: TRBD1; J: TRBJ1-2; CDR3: CASSSDPGTGAGGYTF; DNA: TGTGCCAGCAGCTCCGACCCCGGGACAGGGGCCGGTGGCTACACCTTC
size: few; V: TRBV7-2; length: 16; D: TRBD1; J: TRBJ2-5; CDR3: CASSLDRPGGQETQYF; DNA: TGTGCCAGCAGCTTAGATAGGCCAGGGGGCCAAGAGACCCAGTACTTC
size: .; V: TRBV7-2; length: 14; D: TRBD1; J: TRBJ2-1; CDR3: CASSPKGDRGGQFF; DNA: TGTGCCAGCAGTCCCAAGGGGGACAGGGGGGGGCAGTTCTTC
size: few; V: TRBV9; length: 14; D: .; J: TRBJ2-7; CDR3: CASSVGSTAYEQYF; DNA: TGTGCCAGCAGCGTAGGATCTACGGCCTACGAGCAGTACTTC
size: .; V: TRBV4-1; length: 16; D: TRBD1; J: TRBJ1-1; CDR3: CASSQDPVTGDTEAFF; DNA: TGCGCCAGCAGCCAAGATCCAGTGACAGGGGACACTGAAGCTTTCTTT
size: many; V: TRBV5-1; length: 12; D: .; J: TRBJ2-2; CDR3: CASSLETGELFF; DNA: TGCGCCAGCAGCTTGGAGACCGGGGAGCTGTTTTTT
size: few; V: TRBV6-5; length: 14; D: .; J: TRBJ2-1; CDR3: CASSYRGGHNEQFF; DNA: TGTGCCAGCAGTTACAGGGGGGGACACAATGAGCAGTTCTTC
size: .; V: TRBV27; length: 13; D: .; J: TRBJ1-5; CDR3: CASSLSAGQPQHF; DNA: TGTGCCAGCAGTTTATCGGCAGGGCAGCCCCAGCATTTT
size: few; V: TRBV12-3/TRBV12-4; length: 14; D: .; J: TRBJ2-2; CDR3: CASSLFRGDGELFF; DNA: TGTGCCAGCAGTTTATTCCGGGGCGACGGGGAGCTGTTTTTT
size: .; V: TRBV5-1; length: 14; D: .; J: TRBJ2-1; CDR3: CASSFGQGTNEHFF; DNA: .
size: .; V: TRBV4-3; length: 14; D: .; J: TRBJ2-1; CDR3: CASSDLLQGGEQFF; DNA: TGCGCCAGCAGTGACCTTCTTCAGGGGGGTGAGCAGTTCTTC
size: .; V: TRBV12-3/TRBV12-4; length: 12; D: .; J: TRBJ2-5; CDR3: CAGSSQGDEQYF; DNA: TGTGCCGGCAGTTCACAGGGTGATGAGCAGTACTTC
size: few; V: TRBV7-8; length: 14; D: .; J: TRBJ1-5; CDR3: CASSLEQAGQPQHF; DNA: TGTGCCAGCAGCTTAGAACAGGCGGGTCAGCCCCAGCATTTT
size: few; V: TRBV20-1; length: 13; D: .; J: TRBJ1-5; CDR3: CSARDSSYQPQHF; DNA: TGCAGTGCTAGAGATTCTAGTTATCAGCCCCAGCATTTT
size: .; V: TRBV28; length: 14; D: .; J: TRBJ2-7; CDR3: CASSLWGTRYEQYF; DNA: TGTGCCAGCAGTTTATGGGGAACCCGCTACGAGCAGTACTTC
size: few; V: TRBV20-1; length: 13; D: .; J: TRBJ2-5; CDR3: CSGLTGVQETQYF; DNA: TGCAGTGGGTTGACCGGAGTCCAAGAGACCCAGTACTTC
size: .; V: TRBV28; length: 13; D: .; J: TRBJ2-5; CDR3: CASTLEGGETQYF; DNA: TGTGCCAGCACCTTGGAGGGGGGAGAGACCCAGTACTTC
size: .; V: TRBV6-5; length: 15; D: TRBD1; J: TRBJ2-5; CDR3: CASSYYGTGQETQYF; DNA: TGTGCCAGCAGTTACTATGGGACAGGCCAAGAGACCCAGTACTTC
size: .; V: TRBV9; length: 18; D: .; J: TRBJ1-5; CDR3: CASSVERTTLGPNQPQHF; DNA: TGTGCCAGCAGCGTAGAAAGGACAACATTGGGTCCCAATCAGCCCCAGCATTTT
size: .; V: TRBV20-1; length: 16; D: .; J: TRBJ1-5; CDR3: CSARDWRQLSNQPQHF; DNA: TGCAGTGCTAGAGATTGGAGACAGCTAAGCAATCAGCCCCAGCATTTT
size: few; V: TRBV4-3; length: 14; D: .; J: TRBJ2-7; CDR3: CASSQVPGAYEQYF; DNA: TGCGCCAGCAGCCAAGTTCCAGGGGCCTACGAGCAGTACTTC
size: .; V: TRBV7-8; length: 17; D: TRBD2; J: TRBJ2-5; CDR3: CASSQTTGTSGDQKQYF; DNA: TGTGCCAGCAGCCAAACTACCGGGACTAGCGGGGACCAAAAACAGTACTTC
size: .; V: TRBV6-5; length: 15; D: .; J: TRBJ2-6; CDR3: CASSYRDSGADVLTF; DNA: TGTGCCAGCAGTTACAGGGACTCTGGGGCCGACGTCCTGACTTTC
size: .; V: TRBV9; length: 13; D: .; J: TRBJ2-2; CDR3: CASSVMVLGELFF; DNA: TGTGCCAGCAGCGTTATGGTCCTCGGGGAGCTGTTTTTT
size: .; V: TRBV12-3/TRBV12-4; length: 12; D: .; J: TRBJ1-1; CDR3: CASSRQYTEAFF; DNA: TGTGCCAGCAGTCGTCAGTACACTGAAGCTTTCTTT
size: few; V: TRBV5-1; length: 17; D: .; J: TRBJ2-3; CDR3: CASSWTPGLSSTDTQYF; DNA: TGCGCCAGCAGCTGGACCCCGGGTCTCTCGTCCACAGATACGCAGTATTTT
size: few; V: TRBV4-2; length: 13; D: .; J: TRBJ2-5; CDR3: CASSQARGETQYF; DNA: TGTGCCAGCAGCCAAGCCCGCGGGGAGACCCAGTACTTC
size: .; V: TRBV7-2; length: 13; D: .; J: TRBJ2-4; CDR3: CASSLVSDALQYF; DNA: TGTGCCAGCAGCTTAGTTTCTGACGCTTTGCAGTACTTC
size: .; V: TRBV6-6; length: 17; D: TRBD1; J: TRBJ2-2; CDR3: CASSSMLRDRGTGELFF; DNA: TGTGCCAGCAGTTCCATGCTCCGGGACAGGGGGACCGGGGAGCTGTTTTTT
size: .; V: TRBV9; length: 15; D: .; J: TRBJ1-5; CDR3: CASSVGEGPNQPQHF; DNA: TGTGCCAGCAGTGTAGGCGAGGGTCCGAATCAGCCCCAGCATTTT
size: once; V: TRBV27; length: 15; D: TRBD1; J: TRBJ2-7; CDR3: CAGSLAPGQHYEQYF; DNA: TGTGCCGGCAGTTTGGCCCCGGGACAGCACTACGAGCAGTACTTC
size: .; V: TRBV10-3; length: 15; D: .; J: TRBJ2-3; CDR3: CAISEPAASTDTQYF; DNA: TGTGCCATCAGTGAACCAGCGGCAAGCACAGATACGCAGTATTTT
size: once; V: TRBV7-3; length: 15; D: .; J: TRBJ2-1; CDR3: CASSLTALQYNEQFF; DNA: TGTGCCAGCAGCTTAACAGCCCTGCAATACAATGAGCAGTTCTTC
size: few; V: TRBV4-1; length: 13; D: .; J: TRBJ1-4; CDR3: CASSQDQAEKLFF; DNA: TGCGCCAGCAGCCAAGATCAGGCGGAAAAACTGTTTTTT
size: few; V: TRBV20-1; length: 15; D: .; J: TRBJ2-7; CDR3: CSASGVIVGSSEQYF; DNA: TGCAGTGCTAGCGGTGTTATAGTCGGGTCGTCCGAGCAGTACTTC
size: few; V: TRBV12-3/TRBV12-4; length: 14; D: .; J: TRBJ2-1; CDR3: CASSPTRRNNEQFF; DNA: TGTGCCAGCAGTCCTACGAGGCGGAACAATGAGCAGTTCTTC
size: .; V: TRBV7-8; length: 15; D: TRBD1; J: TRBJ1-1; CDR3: CASSPATGGKGEAFF; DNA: TGTGCCAGCAGCCCAGCGACAGGGGGGAAGGGTGAAGCTTTCTTT
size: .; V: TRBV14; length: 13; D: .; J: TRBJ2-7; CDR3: CASSQEIDYEQYF; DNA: TGTGCCAGCAGCCAAGAAATCGACTACGAGCAGTACTTC
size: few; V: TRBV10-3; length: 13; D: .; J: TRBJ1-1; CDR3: CAISPGQNTEAFF; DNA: TGTGCCATCAGTCCCGGACAGAACACTGAAGCTTTCTTT
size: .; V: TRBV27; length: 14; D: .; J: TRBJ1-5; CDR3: CASSLSVLDQPQHF; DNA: TGTGCCAGCAGTTTATCTGTGTTGGATCAGCCCCAGCATTTT
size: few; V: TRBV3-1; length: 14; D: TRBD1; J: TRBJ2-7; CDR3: CASSQRQGAYEQYF; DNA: TGTGCCAGCAGCCAGAGACAGGGCGCCTACGAGCAGTACTTC
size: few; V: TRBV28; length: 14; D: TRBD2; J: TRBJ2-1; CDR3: CASRSGLAYNEQFF; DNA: TGTGCCAGCCGATCGGGACTAGCTTACAATGAGCAGTTCTTC
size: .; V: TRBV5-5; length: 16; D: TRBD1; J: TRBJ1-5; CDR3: CASSSRWGQPDQPQHF; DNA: TGTGCCAGCAGTTCGCGATGGGGACAGCCCGATCAGCCCCAGCATTTT
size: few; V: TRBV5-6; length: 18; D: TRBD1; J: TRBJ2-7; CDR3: CASSLAGTGAPSSYEQYF; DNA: TGTGCCAGCAGCTTGGCCGGGACAGGGGCCCCGAGCTCCTACGAGCAGTACTTC
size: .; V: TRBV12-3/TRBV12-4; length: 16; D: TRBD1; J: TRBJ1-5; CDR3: CASSLAGTGLNQPQHF; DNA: TGTGCCAGCAGTTTAGCCGGGACAGGTCTCAATCAGCCCCAGCATTTT
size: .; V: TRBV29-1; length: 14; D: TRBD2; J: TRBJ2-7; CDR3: CSVEASGAQEIQYF; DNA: TGCAGCGTTGAAGCTAGCGGGGCCCAAGAGATCCAGTACTTC
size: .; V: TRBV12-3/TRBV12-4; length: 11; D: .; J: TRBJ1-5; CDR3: CASSSYQPQHF; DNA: TGTGCCAGCAGTTCCTATCAGCCCCAGCATTTT